This T cell receptor beta chain emerged from a study of T-cell memory formation after mild COVID-19. On the study more broadly: Largely donor-specific sequence clusters came from a couple of donors.

Sample share makes this clonotype medium-sized. TCRdb independently ran MiXCR on the 5' RACE reads; one entry per CDR3 protein. The table has roughly 47,000 distinct CDR3 sequences, under 7.5% seen once. V was trimmed by 5 bases and J by 8 bases, leaving 20 bases between them. The CDR3 runs 15 residues. CDR1 and CDR2 from the germline V gene are SEHNR and FQNEAQ (reference sequence). The rearrangement links TRBV7-9 to TRBJ2-3; D might be TRBD1 (6 bases). Sequencing used PBMCs or a T cell subset sorted from them (not recorded which). This sequence was found in a man younger than 35 who had mild COVID-19 (a few samples of this study predate the infection). Cell type and time point are not known. The CDR3 loop reads CASSRDRRKMITQYF. The CDR3 nucleotides are TGTGCCAGCAGCCGCGACAGGAGGAAGATGATTACGCAGTATTTT.